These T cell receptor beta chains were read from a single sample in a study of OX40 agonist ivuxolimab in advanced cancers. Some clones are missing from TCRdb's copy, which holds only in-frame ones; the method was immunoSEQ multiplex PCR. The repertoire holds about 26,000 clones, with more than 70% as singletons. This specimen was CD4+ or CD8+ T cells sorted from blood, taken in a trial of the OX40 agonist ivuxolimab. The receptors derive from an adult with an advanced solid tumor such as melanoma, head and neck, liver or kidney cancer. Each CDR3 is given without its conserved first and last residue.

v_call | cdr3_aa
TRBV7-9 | ASREIDTEAF
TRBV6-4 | ASSDPGRRETYEQY
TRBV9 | ASSEPGGGADTQY
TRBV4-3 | ASSQWIADEQY
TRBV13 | ASSFIGDYEQY
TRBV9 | ASSVGHAPGNTIY
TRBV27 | ASSFLSAGALWPQH
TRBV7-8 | ASSLLDTQY
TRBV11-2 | ASMGLAGVYEQY
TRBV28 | ASSFPSGASFLFYGYT
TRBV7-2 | ASSEGQSSTDTQY
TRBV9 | ASNKGGDPRETQY
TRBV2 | ASTGLISNQPQH
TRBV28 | ASSLERGGGHYNEQF
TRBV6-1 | ASSEERGSGEQY
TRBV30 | AWRDRATEAF
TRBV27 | ASSLYGLPQETQY
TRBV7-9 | ASSEPGVSLYEQY
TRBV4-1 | ASSQAAGGPYEQY
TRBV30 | AWSVRRGGQETQY
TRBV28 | ASSLRVAGGRETQY
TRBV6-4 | ASSDDSSNTGELF
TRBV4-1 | ASSQEGTGAYEQY
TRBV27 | ASASPLGQGTETQY
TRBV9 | ASSAPRGGLSTDTQY
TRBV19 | ASAPRGSYEQY
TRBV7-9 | ASSSYAGDTQY
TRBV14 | ASSRGALDTQY
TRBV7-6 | ASSSLAGNNEQF
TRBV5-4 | ASSLDSPTDTQY
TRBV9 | ASSPEGGRSYNEQF
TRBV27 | ASSPQGREAF
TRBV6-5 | ASSYVGGGYT
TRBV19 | ASSLRTSGSYEQY
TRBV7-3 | ASSFGGANEQF
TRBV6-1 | ASSQTGGFQPQH
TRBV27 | ASSPRPGHNQPQH
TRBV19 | ASSTSYFYEQY
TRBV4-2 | ASSQVLGAPEGYT
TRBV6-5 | ASSYYGGIYEQY
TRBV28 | ASSLSVAGVPYEQY
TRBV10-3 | AISDGRPRTDTQY
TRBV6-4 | ASSVFSGERAGELF
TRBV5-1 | ASSPRTGGGEAF
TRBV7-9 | ASSFGPGLPGELF
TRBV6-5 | ASSSGLNYEQY
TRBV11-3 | ASSFLRELNNEQF
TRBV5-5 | ASSLGQGNSPLH
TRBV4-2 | ASSQGLLTGELF
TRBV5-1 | ASSYGTARSETQY
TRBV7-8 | ASSADRRGYYGYT
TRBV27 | ASTSGPPNYGYT
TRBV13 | ASSLHRTGSDTEAF